In its sample, the clone carrying this T cell receptor (beta chain) was seen once. Method: immunoSEQ multiplex PCR; TCRdb's copy keeps in-frame clones and lacks some. The table includes 25,000 to 30,000 clones, around 74% detected once. The data stem from a study of immune evolution from preneoplasia to lung adenocarcinoma. Germline-derived CDR1 and CDR2 are SGHTA and FQGTGA. The junction had 5 bases not matched to a gene; V was cut back by 0 bases and J by 4 bases. The CDR3 spans 15 residues. The origin of this receptor is a person aged 55 to 75 with invasive lung adenocarcinoma. Some clones in this sample may be carry-over from other donors' samples. The chain couples TRBV7-3 to TRBJ2-7; 8 bases match TRBD2. Source material: FFPE invasive lung adenocarcinoma tissue. Here the CDR3 reads CASSLTSAGGYEQYF. The CDR3 DNA is TGTGCCAGCAGCTTAACGTCCGCGGGAGGTTACGAGCAGTACTTC.